Listed here are 31 T cell receptor beta chains from one sample, sequenced in a study of radiotherapy plus CTLA-4 blockade in lung cancer. Clones were read by immunoSEQ multiplex PCR, and TCRdb kept only the in-frame ones, dropping some. The table lists tens of thousands of clones, roughly 73% of them singletons. The source was peripheral blood, collected from a patient treated with radiotherapy plus ipilimumab. The receptor source for this set is a human donor with non-small cell lung cancer that progressed on radiotherapy plus ipilimumab.

The rearrangement joins TRBV12-5 to TRBJ1-1; 7 nucleotides align to TRBD1. Germline V lookup: CDR1 LGHNT, CDR2 FRNRAP. With V trimmed by 1 base and J by 6 bases, 2 bases remained unmatched. This CDR3 spans 13 amino acids. The CDR3 DNA is TGTGCTAGTGGTTTGGGCAGGGGGGCTGAAGCTTTCTTT. It encodes CASGLGRGAEAFF.

The chain is built from TRBV19 and TRBJ1-5, with D tentatively TRBD1 (6 bases). The CDR3 covers 14 residues. Between the trimmed V and J ends, which lost 4 bases and 2 bases, there was a span of 9 bases. CDR1 and CDR2 from the germline V gene are LNHDA and SQIVND (reference sequence). Written as DNA, the CDR3 is TGTGCCAGTAGTACACGGACAGGCAATCAGCCCCAGCATTTT. It specifies CASSTRTGNQPQHF.

The rearrangement joins TRBV4-3 to TRBJ1-1, with 8 bases matching TRBD1. From germline, CDR1 is LGHNA and CDR2 YSLEER. V lost 4 bases, J lost 1 base, and 8 bases stayed unmatched. This CDR3 contains 16 residues. CDR3 coding DNA: TGCGCCAGCAGCCCTCAGGGGGCGCGGGGGAACACTGAAGCTTTCTTT. Amino acids: CASSPQGARGNTEAFF.

This chain links TRBV7-2 with TRBJ2-7, with 8 bases matching TRBD1. With V trimmed by 4 bases and J by 2 bases, 4 bases remained unmatched. There are 14 residues in the CDR3. Germline-derived CDR1 and CDR2 are SGHTA and FQGNSA. The CDR3 DNA reads TGTGCCAGCAGCTCTTGGACAGGGACCTACGAGCAGTACTTC. Residues: CASSSWTGTYEQYF.

The chain has TRBV11-2 and TRBJ2-3, with D maybe TRBD2 (6 bases). The CDR3 length is 14 residues. V was trimmed by 3 bases and J by 3 bases, leaving 10 bases between them. Germline assignment: CDR1 SGHAT and CDR2 FQNNGV. The CDR3: CASSFHGGTDTQYF. DNA of the CDR3: TGTGCCAGCAGCTTTCACGGGGGTACAGATACGCAGTATTTT.

The chain links TRBV7-9 to TRBJ1-2, with D possibly being TRBD1 (5 bases). CDR1 and CDR2 from the germline V gene are SEHNR and FQNEAQ (reference sequence). Trimming took off 7 bases at V and 0 bases at J, with 21 bases between the two ends. The CDR3 length is 17 residues. The CDR3 DNA sequence: TGTGCCAGCACCCCGGGACTGCTGACTCTTTCTAACTATGGCTACACCTTC. Translation gives CASTPGLLTLSNYGYTF. Supplemented by reference TRBV7-9 and TRBJ1-2, the full variable domain reads DTGVSQNPRHKITKRGQNVTFRCDPISEHNRLYWYRQTLGQGPEFLTYFQNEAQLEKSRLLSDRFSAERPKGSFSTLEIQRTEQGDSAMYLCASTPGLLTLSNYGYTFGSGTRLTVV.

This clone was observed a handful of times. One junction end does not reproduce the germline sequence, and a read error may be involved. The chain employs TRBV7-7 and TRBJ1-1; D call uncertain. The CDR3 totals 13 residues. In germline, CDR1 is SSHAT, CDR2 FNYEAQ (reference sequence). The CDR3 reads CASSPLGGGVAFF. The CDR3 nucleotides are TGTGCTAGCAGCCCGTTAGGAGGCGGGGTAGCTTTCTTT.

The V gene is TRBV6-1, the J gene TRBJ2-2, with D perhaps matching TRBD1 (7 bases). The CDR3 consists of 16 residues. Between the trimmed V and J ends, which lost 1 base and 4 bases, there was a span of 13 bases. Germline CDR1 and CDR2: MNHNS and SASEGT. The CDR3 reads CASSEVQGGFTGELFF. CDR3 DNA sequence: TGTGCCAGCAGTGAAGTGCAGGGGGGTTTCACCGGGGAGCTGTTTTTT.

The gene calls are TRBV7-2 and TRBJ2-1, with TRBD2 matching 10 bases. This CDR3 contains 14 residues. J lost 7 bases, V lost 5 bases, and 5 bases had no gene match. The germline V gene encodes CDR1 SGHTA and CDR2 FQGNSA. CDR3 residues: CASSPGLARNEQFF. The DNA of the CDR3 is TGTGCCAGCAGCCCGGGACTAGCGAGAAATGAGCAGTTCTTC.

This chain connects TRBV15 to TRBJ2-7; possible D gene TRBD2, 6 bases. CDR3 length: 15 residues. Deletions cut 3 bases from V and 2 bases from J, with 14 bases between. Germline values: CDR1 LNHNV, CDR2 YYDKDF (reference sequence). The CDR3 reads CATSRGGVATYEQYF. The CDR3 nucleotides are TGTGCCACCAGCAGGGGCGGGGTCGCAACCTACGAGCAGTACTTC.

V is TRBV2 and J is TRBJ2-5; weak D call: TRBD1 (5 bases). The V gene lost 6 bases and the J gene lost 8 bases, with 16 bases spanning the gap. The CDR3 is 13 amino acids. Germline lookup yields CDR1 SNHLY and CDR2 FYNNEI. DNA of the CDR3: TGTGCCAGCAGAAGACAGATGTGGGATACCCAGTACTTC. Translated, it gives CASRRQMWDTQYF.

The chain employs TRBV4-1 and TRBJ1-5; D gene unclear. This CDR3 is built from 13 residues. Germline V gives CDR1 MGHRA, CDR2 YSYEKL. V gave up 1 base and J gave up 6 bases, with 7 bases separating them. CDR3 sequence: CASSQGPSQPQHF. CDR3 in DNA: TGCGCCAGCAGCCAAGGTCCCAGTCAGCCCCAGCATTTT.

V usage is TRBV28 and J usage is TRBJ2-6, with D perhaps matching TRBD1 (6 bases). Germline V lookup: CDR1 MDHEN, CDR2 SYDVKM. The V gene lost 6 bases and the J gene lost 2 bases, with 11 bases spanning the gap. This CDR3 contains 15 residues. CDR3 bases: TGTGCCAGCAGGATTGGGACACCTGGGGCCAACGTCCTGACTTTC. Encoded protein: CASRIGTPGANVLTF.

This clone was seen more than once but under ten times. For the CDR3, the DNA is TGTGCCAGCGCCCCGAGTGGGGGGGTACTGGGCTACACCTTC. Protein product: CASAPSGGVLGYTF. This chain connects TRBV27 to TRBJ1-2; D may be TRBD1 (5 bases). The CDR3 has 14 amino acids. The germline gives CDR1 MNHEY, CDR2 SMNVEV (reference sequence). Trimming removed 8 bases from V and 8 bases from J, with 21 bases in between.

The chain employs TRBV19 and TRBJ1-1; D not certain. V dropped 4 bases and J dropped 3 bases, with 3 bases sitting between them. CDR3 size: 11 residues. Germline V gene sequence: CDR1 LNHDA, CDR2 SQIVND (reference sequence). The CDR3 nucleotides read TGTGCCAGTAGTACCTACACTGAAGCTTTCTTT. This translates into CASSTYTEAFF.

V usage is TRBV7-2 and J usage is TRBJ1-5; 7 bases agree with TRBD1. With V trimmed by 5 bases and J by 3 bases, 7 bases remained unmatched. This CDR3 is 15 amino acids long. Germline CDR1 SGHTA, CDR2 FQGNSA. Written as DNA, the CDR3 is TGTGCCAGCAGCGTACGGACAGGCCTCAATCAGCCCCAGCATTTT. Translated: CASSVRTGLNQPQHF.

This clone was observed a few times. The chain employs TRBV2 and TRBJ1-4; D may be TRBD1 (6 bases). V dropped 2 bases and J dropped 16 bases, with 17 bases sitting between them. The CDR3 covers 13 residues. Looked up from germline, CDR1 is SNHLY and CDR2 is FYNNEI. This CDR3 reads CASSEWSGQGTFF. The CDR3, as DNA: TGTGCCAGCAGTGAATGGAGTGGGCAGGGGACGTTTTTT.

This rearrangement joins TRBV18 to TRBJ1-5; D remains unclear. The CDR3 spans 16 residues. Germline V gene lookup returns CDR1 KGHSH and CDR2 LQKENI. With 1 base removed from V and 2 bases from J, the gap between germline ends came to 12 bases. The CDR3 DNA is TGTGCCAGCTCACCACTTGGGGAGATGGGCAATCAGCCCCAGCATTTT. Amino acids: CASSPLGEMGNQPQHF.

The genes are TRBV4-3 and TRBJ2-7; 7 nucleotides line up with TRBD1. The CDR3 runs to 15 residues. The germline gives CDR1 LGHNA, CDR2 YSLEER. J gave up 1 base and V 5 bases, and 8 bases lay outside the gene matches. CDR3 bases: TGCGCCAGCAGCTACTCGACAGGGCAGTCCTACGAGCAGTACTTC. Translation gives CASSYSTGQSYEQYF.

This chain links TRBV9 with TRBJ1-2; D may be TRBD1 (5 bases). There are 14 residues in the CDR3. Germline loops: CDR1 SGDLS, CDR2 YYNGEE. Trimming stripped 0 bases from V and 3 bases from J, with 9 bases between. In DNA, the CDR3 is TGTGCCAGCAGCGTAGGGGGGGTCGACTATGGCTACACCTTC. Its translation is CASSVGGVDYGYTF.

The rearrangement joins TRBV2 to TRBJ1-1, with a weak D call TRBD1 (5 bases). The CDR3 is 18 amino acids. Germline CDR1 and CDR2: SNHLY and FYNNEI. Trimming took off 2 bases at V and 0 bases at J, with 19 bases between the two ends. CDR3 coding DNA: TGTGCCAGCAGTGAAAGGCAGGGATTATATTCTATGAACACTGAAGCTTTCTTT. Its protein product is CASSERQGLYSMNTEAFF. Using reference TRBV2 and TRBJ1-1 for the parts outside the CDR3, the full variable domain is EPEVTQTPSHQVTQMGQEVILRCVPISNHLYFYWYRQILGQKVEFLVSFYNNEISEKSEIFDDQFSVERPDGSNFTLKIRSTKLEDSAMYFCASSERQGLYSMNTEAFFGQGTRLTVV.

The chain recombines TRBV5-8 with TRBJ2-1; a possible D gene is TRBD1 (6 bases). This CDR3 is 15 amino acids long. Germline CDR1 is SGHTS and CDR2 is YDEGEE. Trimming cost V 9 bases and J 4 bases, with 20 bases left between them. CDR3 sequence: CAISLGTFVYNEQFF. DNA of the CDR3: TGTGCCATTTCCCTAGGGACATTCGTTTACAATGAGCAGTTCTTC. Looking up the rest from reference TRBV5-8 and TRBJ2-1 gives the full variable domain: EAGVTQSPTHLIKTRGQQATLRCSPISGHTSVYWYQQALGLGLQFLLWYDEGEERNRGNFPPRFSGRQFPNYSSELNVNALELEDSALYLCAISLGTFVYNEQFFGPGTRLTVL.

V usage is TRBV29-1 and J usage is TRBJ2-5, with 8 bases fitting TRBD2. The CDR3 spans 13 residues. Trimming removed 4 bases from V and 3 bases from J; junction bases left unmatched: 4. Germline CDR1 SQVTM, CDR2 ANQGSEA. The CDR3 here is CSVGPGGEETQYF. In DNA form, the CDR3 reads TGCAGCGTTGGTCCGGGGGGGGAAGAGACCCAGTACTTC.

V and J are TRBV9 and TRBJ2-2, with TRBD1 as a possible D gene (5 bases). The CDR3 is 13 residues long. The germline gives CDR1 SGDLS, CDR2 YYNGEE. Trimming cost V 5 bases and J 5 bases, with 10 bases left between them. The CDR3: CASSVTGTGELFF. The CDR3 DNA is TGTGCCAGCAGTGTAACAGGTACCGGGGAGCTGTTTTTT.

There are a few counts of this clone. The V and J genes are TRBV6-5 and TRBJ1-6; D remains ambiguous. Germline V gene sequence: CDR1 MNHEY, CDR2 SVGAGI. V dropped 6 bases and J dropped 7 bases, with 10 bases sitting between them. The CDR3 is made up of 13 amino acids. CDR3: CASSHSGNSPLHF. Written as DNA, the CDR3 is TGTGCCAGCAGCCACTCGGGGAATTCACCCCTCCACTTT.

V gene TRBV6-6 combines with J gene TRBJ1-5; 7 bases are a match to TRBD1. This CDR3 has 13 residues. The germline gives CDR1 MNHNY, CDR2 SVGAGI (reference sequence). Unmatched junction bases numbered 1, after V lost 2 bases and J lost 6 bases. For the CDR3, the DNA is TGTGCCAGCAGTTACGGGACAGCTCAGCCCCAGCATTTT. This translates into CASSYGTAQPQHF.

In DNA form, the CDR3 reads TGTGCCAGCGGGACAGGGCCGAACACTGAAGCTTTCTTT. Translated: CASGTGPNTEAFF. The V call is TRBV9, the J call TRBJ1-1, with TRBD1 matching 9 bases. This CDR3 is built from 13 residues. Trimming took 7 bases from V and 1 from J; bases not matched to a gene: 2. Germline V gives CDR1 SGDLS, CDR2 YYNGEE.

The chain combines TRBV5-1 with TRBJ2-1; 15 bases agree with TRBD2. The V segment lost 4 bases and the J segment 0 bases; nucleotides outside the gene matches: 8. The CDR3 spans 19 residues. Germline V CDR1 and CDR2: SGHRS, YFSETQ. CDR3 protein: CASSEGLAGGPSSYNEQFF. CDR3 nucleotide sequence: TGCGCCAGCAGCGAGGGACTAGCGGGGGGACCGAGCTCCTACAATGAGCAGTTCTTC.

This clone was counted between two and nine times. This chain connects TRBV5-1 to TRBJ1-4; 8 nucleotides line up with TRBD1. CDR1 and CDR2 (germline): SGHRS, YFSETQ. V shed 2 bases and J 8 bases; nucleotides not matched to a gene: 11. The CDR3 consists of 16 residues. CDR3 bases: TGCGCCAGCAGCTTCAGCGAAGGACAGGGAGGGGAAAAACTGTTTTTT. Residues: CASSFSEGQGGEKLFF.

This chain joins TRBV2 and TRBJ2-5, with D maybe TRBD2 (7 bases). The CDR3 length is 16 residues. Germline lookup yields CDR1 SNHLY and CDR2 FYNNEI. The V end was cut by 7 bases, the J end by 1 base, with 19 bases between. This CDR3 reads CASTGEGGGFQETQYF. The CDR3 DNA is TGTGCCAGCACCGGAGAGGGGGGGGGCTTCCAAGAGACCCAGTACTTC.

This clone was picked up a small number of times. This rearrangement joins TRBV7-9 to TRBJ2-5; a weak D match, TRBD2 (6 bases). The germline V and J ends were trimmed by 1 base and 5 bases, with 11 bases remaining between them. The CDR3 runs 14 residues. Germline lookup yields CDR1 SEHNR and CDR2 FQNEAQ (reference sequence). The CDR3 protein is CASSLVGEAETQYF. CDR3 bases: TGTGCCAGCAGCTTAGTCGGGGAGGCGGAGACCCAGTACTTC.